This TCR beta chain came from a study of CD8 T cells in Susac syndrome. Broader study findings: The CD4+ T cell repertoires in Susac syndrome did not show any clonal expansion.

To note about this clonotype: Its antigen is unknown.

The CDR3 has 16 amino acids. CDR1 KGHDR and CDR2 SFDVKD come from the germline V gene. The V and J ends lost 2 bases and 5 bases respectively, with 14 bases between them. Random hexamers primed reverse transcription of about 0.45 to 1 ug RNA. Amplification of the TCR beta CDR3 was carried out by immunoSEQ multiplex PCR, which spanned a total of 54 Vbeta and 13 Jbeta segments. Each CDR3 protein gets one entry after TCRdb re-called the immunoSEQ multiplex PCR reads with MiXCR. The data show about 180,000 distinct CDR3 sequences, around 94% seen once. Blood CD8+ and CD4+ T cells underwent high-throughput TCR beta sequencing.

The sequence was collected from a human donor with Susac syndrome. The chain employs TRBV24-1 and TRBJ2-2, with D perhaps matching TRBD1 (6 bases). The sequenced material came from CD4+ T cells from PBMCs. The DNA of the CDR3 is TGTGCCACCAGTGATTCTACAGGGTTGGGGACCGGGGAGCTGTTTTTT. Residues: CATSDSTGLGTGELFF.